This entry describes one T cell receptor (beta chain). Its target is unknown. The data stem from a study of lymphopenia after photon versus proton radiotherapy. CDR1 is SNHLY, CDR2 FYNNEI, per germline. This CDR3 has 12 amino acids. V was trimmed by 7 bases and J by 7 bases, leaving 10 bases between them. Some clones are missing from TCRdb's copy, which holds only in-frame ones; the method was immunoSEQ multiplex PCR. The data hold 20,000 to 30,000 clones, with more than 80% observed a single time. Points from the study as a whole: A bigger post-nadir fall in TCR diversity correlated inversely with survival time in deceased patients. Oligoclonal CD8+ Temra expansion after nadir drove photon patients' diversity drop. Under photons, naive T cells and diversity fell while effector/memory populations rose.

The chain links TRBV2 to TRBJ1-4, with TRBD1 as a possible D gene (6 bases). The sequencing here drew on peripheral blood, taken from a patient treated with photon-based radiotherapy. This receptor was taken from a man aged 25-45 years with gastric cancer. The chain's CDR3 is CASTLQGEKLFF. As DNA, the CDR3 is TGTGCCAGCACCCTACAGGGTGAAAAACTGTTTTTT.